This T cell receptor beta chain was sequenced during a study of blood T cell repertoires in COVID-19. About the research overall: Nucleic acid was either cDNA or gDNA, and it came from T cells, B-cell-depleted T cells, or PBMCs.

There are 18 residues in the CDR3. Per the germline V gene, CDR1 is SGHVS and CDR2 is FQNEAQ. Trimming took 5 bases from V and 0 from J, leaving 19 bases between them. Participants were placed into cohorts based on the clinical history they reported. TCRdb's copy holds only in-frame clones and misses some; the assay was immunoSEQ multiplex PCR. The repertoire holds about 160,000 clones, 75% to 85% seen once, with roughly 3.4% in the top ten. The gene calls are TRBV7-8 and TRBJ1-4; a possible D gene is TRBD1 (5 bases). Sequencing was performed on PBMCs or T cells enriched from blood (not recorded which). The TCR comes from a woman aged 55-75 years who had recovered from COVID-19. CDR3 protein: CASSMRTGGGATNEKLFF. CDR3 DNA: TGTGCCAGCAGCATGAGGACCGGGGGAGGTGCAACTAATGAAAAACTGTTTTTT.